This T cell receptor beta chain comes out of a study of T cell responses to AZD1222 COVID-19 vaccine. Study observations and caveats: Baseline serostatus was positive in only a handful of AZD1222 recipients. Donors were largely white British and mainly female; clonal diversity was possibly underestimated.

The ends were cut back, 2 bases at V and 6 bases at J, with 10 bases in the middle. The CDR3 consists of 13 residues. The germline V gene encodes CDR1 LGHDT and CDR2 YNNKEL (reference sequence). Sequencing was performed with immunoSEQ multiplex PCR; in TCRdb, only in-frame clones are kept and a portion is missing. Of 110,000 to 150,000 clones in the sample, 93% were seen once. A word on this clone: Its antigen is still unknown.

Here the sequenced sample was peripheral blood, taken on day 0 of MenACWY control vaccination. This receptor was taken from an adult in good health. The chain has TRBV3-1 (or the pseudogene TRBV3-2) and TRBJ1-2; D not resolved. Here the CDR3 reads CASSQLGQHGYTF. In DNA form, the CDR3 reads TGTGCCAGCAGCCAATTAGGGCAGCATGGCTACACCTTC.